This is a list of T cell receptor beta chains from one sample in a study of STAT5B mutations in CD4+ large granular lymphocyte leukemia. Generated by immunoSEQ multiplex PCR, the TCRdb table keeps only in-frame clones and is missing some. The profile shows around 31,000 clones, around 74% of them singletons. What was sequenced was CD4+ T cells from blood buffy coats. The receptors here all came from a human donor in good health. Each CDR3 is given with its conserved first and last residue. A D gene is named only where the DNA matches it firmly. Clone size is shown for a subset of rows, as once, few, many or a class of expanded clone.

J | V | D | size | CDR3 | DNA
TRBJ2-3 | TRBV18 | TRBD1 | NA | CASSPPQGVTDTQYF | TGTGCCAGCTCACCTCCACAGGGGGTAACAGATACGCAGTATTTT
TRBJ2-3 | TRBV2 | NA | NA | CASSLNPKSTDTQYF | TGTGCCAGCAGCCTCAACCCAAAAAGCACAGATACGCAGTATTTT
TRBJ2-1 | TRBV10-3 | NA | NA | CATRRAGRDNEQFF | TGTGCCACCCGACGGGCCGGTAGGGACAATGAGCAGTTCTTC
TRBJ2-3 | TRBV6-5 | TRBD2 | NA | CASSSSLAGGRDTQYF | TGTGCCAGCAGTTCCTCCCTAGCGGGGGGGCGAGATACGCAGTATTTT
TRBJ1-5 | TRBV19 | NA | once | CASNPQQGNQPQHF | TGTGCCAGTAACCCACAGCAAGGCAATCAGCCCCAGCATTTT
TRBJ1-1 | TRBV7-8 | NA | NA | CASSLEQLNTEAFF | TGTGCCAGCAGCTTAGAACAGCTGAACACTGAAGCTTTCTTT
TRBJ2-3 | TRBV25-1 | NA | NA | CASSDVGGRSHTQYF | TGTGCCAGCAGTGATGTCGGAGGGAGGTCGCATACGCAGTATTTT
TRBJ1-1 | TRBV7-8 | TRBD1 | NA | CASSLLGQGVFTEAFF | TGTGCCAGCAGCTTATTGGGACAGGGGGTGTTCACTGAAGCTTTCTTT
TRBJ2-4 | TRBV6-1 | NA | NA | CASRSDGRGIQYF | TGTGCCAGCAGATCGGACGGAAGGGGCATTCAGTACTTC
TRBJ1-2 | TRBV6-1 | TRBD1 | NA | CASRIGTGDIYGYTF | TGTGCCAGCAGAATCGGGACAGGAGACATCTATGGCTACACCTTC
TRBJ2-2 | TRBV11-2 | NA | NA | CASTRGAGNTGELFF | TGTGCCAGCACTCGCGGAGCGGGGAACACCGGGGAGCTGTTTTTT
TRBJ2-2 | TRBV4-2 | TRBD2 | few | CASSEVAGGETGELFF | TGTGCCAGCAGCGAAGTGGCGGGAGGAGAGACCGGGGAGCTGTTTTTT
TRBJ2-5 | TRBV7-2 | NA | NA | CASSLVSQETQYF | TGTGCCAGCAGCTTAGTCAGCCAAGAGACCCAGTACTTC
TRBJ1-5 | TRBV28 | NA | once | CASRGGFSNQPQHF | TGTGCCAGCAGGGGGGGGTTTAGCAATCAGCCCCAGCATTTT
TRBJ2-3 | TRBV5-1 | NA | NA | CASSFSQGGDTQYF | TGCGCCAGCAGCTTCAGCCAGGGAGGAGATACGCAGTATTTT
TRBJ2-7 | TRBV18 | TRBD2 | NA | CASSPPNSGSNEQYF | TGTGCCAGCTCACCACCCAATAGCGGGAGTAACGAGCAGTACTTC
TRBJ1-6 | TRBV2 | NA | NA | CASSEATVGNSPLHF | TGTGCCAGCAGTGAAGCCACAGTGGGGAATTCACCCCTCCACTTT
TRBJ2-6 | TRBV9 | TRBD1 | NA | CASSVATGDRGFSSGANVLTF | TGTGCCAGCAGCGTAGCTACCGGGGACAGGGGGTTTAGCTCTGGGGCCAACGTCCTGACTTTC
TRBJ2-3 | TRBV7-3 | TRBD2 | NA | CASSLTTSSDTQYF | TGTGCCAGCAGCTTGACGACTAGCTCAGATACGCAGTATTTT
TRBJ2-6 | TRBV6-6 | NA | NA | CASSDVVSGANVLTF | TGTGCCAGCAGCGACGTGGTCTCTGGGGCCAACGTCCTGACTTTC
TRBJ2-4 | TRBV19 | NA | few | CASSMGHQNIQYF | TGTGCCAGTAGTATGGGCCACCAAAACATTCAGTACTTC
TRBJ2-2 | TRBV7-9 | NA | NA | CASSLSGSSTGELFF | TGTGCCAGCAGCTTATCCGGCAGCAGCACCGGGGAGCTGTTTTTT
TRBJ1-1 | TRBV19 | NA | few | CASSRGAASTEAFF | TGTGCCAGTAGCCGGGGGGCAGCCAGCACTGAAGCTTTCTTT
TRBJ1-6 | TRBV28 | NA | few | CASRRRDTNNSPLHF | TGTGCCAGCAGAAGGCGGGACACTAATAATTCACCCCTCCACTTT